The T cell receptor beta chain described here comes from a study of blood T cells in healthy people across ages. The use of a sample-barcoded 5' primer and a J-beta primer mix characterized a second PCR of about 7 to 12 cycles. A single record per CDR3 protein comes from TCRdb applying MiXCR to the 5' RACE reads. Of approximately 1.5 million distinct CDR3 sequences detected, roughly two fifths appear once; the ten largest clones hold around 4%. This clonotype appeared a few times. CDR3 length: 15 amino acids. Germline lookup yields CDR1 SGHRS and CDR2 YFSETQ. The clonotype was recovered from a young woman in good health. Sequencing was carried out using blood. This chain joins TRBV5-1 and TRBJ2-7, with 9 nucleotides matching TRBD2. The J call could be wrong; TRBJ2-5 is a better fit for the DNA end. CDR3 sequence (DNA): TGCGCCAGCAGCTTACCAGCGGGAGGAGCAGAGACCCAGTACTTC. This sequence encodes CASSLPAGGAETQYF.